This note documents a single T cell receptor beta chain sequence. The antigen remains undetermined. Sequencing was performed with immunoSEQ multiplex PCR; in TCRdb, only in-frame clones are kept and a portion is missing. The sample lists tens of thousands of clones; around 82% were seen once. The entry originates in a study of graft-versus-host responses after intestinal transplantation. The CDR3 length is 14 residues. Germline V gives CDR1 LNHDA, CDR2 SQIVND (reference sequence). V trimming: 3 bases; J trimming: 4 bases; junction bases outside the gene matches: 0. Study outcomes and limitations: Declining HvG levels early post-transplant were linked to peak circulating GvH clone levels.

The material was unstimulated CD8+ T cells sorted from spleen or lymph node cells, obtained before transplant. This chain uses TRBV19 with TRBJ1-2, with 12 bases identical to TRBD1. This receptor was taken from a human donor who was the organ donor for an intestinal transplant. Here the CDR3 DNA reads TGTGCCAGTAGTATGGGACAGGGGGCCTATGGCTACACCTTC. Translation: CASSMGQGAYGYTF.